The clone carrying this TCR beta chain was seen repeatedly, ten times or more. Its antigen is not known. This record comes from a study of early T cells in non-severe SARS-CoV-2 infection. Overall study: Bulk RNA from unsorted whole blood was sequenced; chains were unpaired.

The CDR3 totals 14 residues. Germline CDR1 MNHEY, CDR2 SVGEGT. Trimming removed 6 bases from V and 4 bases from J, with 14 bases in between. Points from the study as a whole: The VDJdb matching leaned toward anti-spike CD8 responses and overlooked private and CD4 specificities.

Individual cDNA molecules each received unique molecular identifiers attached to them. TCRdb analysed the 5' RACE reads with MiXCR anew, one entry per CDR3 protein. Among tens of thousands of distinct CDR3 sequences listed, about 4.6% were seen once. Sequencing was carried out using whole blood. This sequence originates from an adult who was a healthcare worker with PCR-confirmed SARS-CoV-2 infection or an uninfected control (not recorded which). The rearrangement joins TRBV6-2 or TRBV6-3 to TRBJ2-3; D is uncertain. The CDR3 coding sequence is TGTGCCAGCAGCCAAGCCCCATGGGCAGATACGCAGTATTTT. This translates into CASSQAPWADTQYF.